The TCR beta chain under discussion was sequenced for a study of T cells in Graves' hyperthyroidism and ophthalmopathy. Study outcomes and limitations: In simple terms, a model built on 13 V-J features told ophthalmopathy apart from stable hyperthyroidism.

Researchers took RNA transcripts and amplified the TCR beta CDR3 regions from them. HTBI primers were used for first-round RT-PCR of the TCR CDR3. MiXCR was run by TCRdb on the multiplex PCR reads, yielding one entry per CDR3 protein. The data show 500,000 to 750,000 distinct CDR3 sequences, about 14% seen once. There are 14 residues in the CDR3. Germline CDR1 MNHNS, CDR2 SASEGT. Trimming removed 5 bases from V and 8 bases from J, with 15 bases in between. There are many counts of this clonotype. What it binds is not known. Clinical symptoms, serum thyroxine, TRAb, thyroid ultrasound and orbital computed tomography established diagnosis.

Sequencing input: blood. The genes are TRBV6-1 and TRBJ1-4; D perhaps matches TRBD1 (5 bases). The receptor was derived from a woman between 18 and 30 years old with Graves' ophthalmopathy. Here the CDR3 reads CASSYIRAREKLFF. The CDR3 DNA reads TGTGCCAGCAGTTACATCAGGGCACGGGAAAAACTGTTTTTT.